These 25 T cell receptor beta chains share one sample of origin, sequenced in a study of shared clonotypes between healthy human individuals. Profiled with immunoSEQ multiplex PCR; TCRdb holds only in-frame clones, not every one. The table lists about 2.1 million clones, approximately 92% of them singletons. Naive CD8 cells comprised CD45RO-negative, CCR7-positively selected cells, excluding terminally differentiated effector memory CD45RA+ cells. Sequencing was carried out using naive CD8+ T cells from PBMCs. These receptors were collected from a man younger than 35 in good health. Some clones in this sample may be carry-over from other donors' samples.

This sequence joins TRBV11-3 and TRBJ1-4; no clear D. The germline gives CDR1 SGHNT, CDR2 YENEEA. Trimming took off 3 bases at V and 8 bases at J, with 10 bases between the two ends. The CDR3 is made up of 13 amino acids. CDR3 protein: CASSFGVSEKLFF. The CDR3 DNA is TGTGCCAGCAGCTTCGGGGTTAGCGAAAAACTGTTTTTT. The full variable domain, completed using reference TRBV11-3 and TRBJ1-4, is EAGVVQSPRYKIIEKKQPVAFWCNPISGHNTLYWYLQNLGQGPELLIRYENEEAVDDSQLPKDRFSAERLKGVDSTLKIQPAELGDSAVYLCASSFGVSEKLFFGSGTQLSVL.

The chain links TRBV2 to TRBJ2-5; 10 bases line up with TRBD1. CDR1 and CDR2 from the germline V gene are SNHLY and FYNNEI. The trim removed 7 bases at V and 5 bases at J, leaving 7 bases unmatched. The CDR3 is 14 residues long. The CDR3 region is CASKGTGDMETQYF. The CDR3 DNA reads TGTGCCAGCAAGGGGACAGGGGACATGGAGACCCAGTACTTC. Combining the CDR3 with reference TRBV2 and TRBJ2-5 gives the whole variable domain EPEVTQTPSHQVTQMGQEVILRCVPISNHLYFYWYRQILGQKVEFLVSFYNNEISEKSEIFDDQFSVERPDGSNFTLKIRSTKLEDSAMYFCASKGTGDMETQYFGPGTRLLVL.

The chain's CDR3 is CASGGEKLFF. The CDR3 region has the DNA TGTGCCAGCGGGGGGGAAAAACTGTTTTTT. The chain has TRBV5-4 and TRBJ1-4; D perhaps matches TRBD1 (5 bases). The CDR3 is 10 residues long. V lost 7 bases and J lost 8, with 6 bases in between. CDR1 is SGHNT and CDR2 is YYREEE in the germline V gene (reference sequence).

J is TRBJ1-4 and V is TRBV29-1; no reliable D call. Germline lookup yields CDR1 SQVTM and CDR2 ANQGSEA. The CDR3 has 14 amino acids. Trimming left V 6 bases short and J 0 bases short, with 11 bases between. CDR3 amino acids: CSVEIETTNEKLFF. CDR3 sequence (DNA): TGCAGCGTAGAGATAGAAACAACTAATGAAAAACTGTTTTTT.

This clone occurred a few times. This sequence joins TRBV4-1 and TRBJ2-1, with D possibly called TRBD1 or TRBD2 (5 bases each). CDR1 is MGHRA and CDR2 is YSYEKL in the germline V gene. This CDR3 region has 14 residues. Trimming took 5 bases from V and 5 from J, leaving 13 bases between them. The CDR3 spells CASSKVQGDNEQFF. In DNA form, the CDR3 reads TGCGCCAGCAGCAAGGTCCAGGGAGACAATGAGCAGTTCTTC.

As for this clone: Other nucleotide sequences from this sample produce the same CDR3. The chain combines TRBV6-5 with TRBJ2-7; the match to TRBD1 covers 9 bases. There are 13 residues in the CDR3. Losses at the gene ends were 6 bases for V and 4 bases for J; bases not matched to a gene: 4. The germline CDR1 and CDR2 sequences are MNHEY and SVGAGI. As DNA, the CDR3 is TGTGCCAGCAGCCCAGACAGGGGGTACGAGCAGTACTTC. It is translated as CASSPDRGYEQYF.

J is TRBJ2-3 and V is TRBV10-1, with TRBD2 matching over 11 bases. CDR3 length: 18 amino acids. Trimming cost V 6 bases and J 0 bases; bases outside gene matches: 11. Per the germline V gene, CDR1 is WNHNN and CDR2 is SYGVQD (reference sequence). The CDR3 nucleotides are TGCGCCAGCAGACGACTAGCGGGAACGGAAGATAGCACAGATACGCAGTATTTT. Protein sequence: CASRRLAGTEDSTDTQYF.

The chain has TRBV28 and TRBJ2-7; 9 bases agree with TRBD1. The germline V gene encodes CDR1 MDHEN and CDR2 SYDVKM. There are 13 residues in the CDR3. Unmatched junction bases numbered 4, after V lost 8 bases and J lost 2 bases. CDR3 region: CASHGTGTYEQYF. The CDR3 DNA reads TGTGCCAGCCACGGGACAGGGACCTACGAGCAGTACTTC. The variable domain in full, completed from reference TRBV28 and TRBJ2-7, reads DVKVTQSSRYLVKRTGEKVFLECVQDMDHENMFWYRQDPGLGLRLIYFSYDVKMKEKGDIPEGYSVSREKKERFSLILESASTNQTSMYLCASHGTGTYEQYFGPGTRLTVT.

This clone was counted only a few times. The chain has TRBV4-2 and TRBJ1-2; no clear D gene. The CDR3 covers 15 residues. Germline CDR1 reads LGHNA; CDR2 reads YNFKEQ. V gave up 0 bases and J gave up 2 bases, with 10 bases separating them. CDR3 in DNA: TGTGCCAGCAGCCAAGAATATCCGGAAAACTATGGCTACACCTTC. Protein sequence: CASSQEYPENYGYTF.

This chain links TRBV11-1 with TRBJ2-3; D might be TRBD1 (5 bases). CDR1 is SGHAT and CDR2 is FQDESV in the germline V gene (reference sequence). Trimming cost V 1 base and J 2 bases, with 16 bases left between them. The CDR3 sequence is 17 residues long. The CDR3 region has the DNA TGTGCCAGCAGCTTAGTATTAGGGGCCGGCCTCACAGATACGCAGTATTTT. Its protein product is CASSLVLGAGLTDTQYF.

This clone was found once. The J gene is TRBJ2-5, the V gene TRBV5-4; D remains ambiguous. The CDR3 runs to 17 residues. Germline V lookup: CDR1 SGHNT, CDR2 YYREEE (reference sequence). V was cut by 2 bases and J by 5 bases, with 22 bases left in between. This CDR3 reads CASSLSTYLPPQETQYF. The CDR3 nucleotides read TGTGCCAGCAGCTTAAGTACCTACCTTCCTCCTCAGGAGACCCAGTACTTC.

This chain connects TRBV5-4 to TRBJ2-7, with TRBD1 identical over 9 bases. The ends lost 4 bases at V and 6 bases at J; junction bases unmatched: 8. The CDR3 is made up of 14 amino acids. Per the germline V gene, CDR1 is SGHNT and CDR2 is YYREEE (reference sequence). CDR3 loop: CASSPDRGFREQYF. The CDR3 DNA follows: TGTGCCAGCAGCCCGGACAGGGGATTCCGCGAGCAGTACTTC.

A note on this clone: Other nucleotide sequences in the sample specify the same CDR3. The chain combines TRBV27 with TRBJ2-7; 7 bases align to TRBD2. Germline-derived CDR1 and CDR2 are MNHEY and SMNVEV (reference sequence). Trimming removed 1 base from V and 1 base from J; junction bases left unmatched: 4. The CDR3 consists of 15 residues. The CDR3 spells CASSLLASGSYEQYF. CDR3 DNA sequence: TGTGCCAGCAGTTTATTGGCTAGCGGATCCTACGAGCAGTACTTC.

V gene TRBV27 combines with J gene TRBJ2-1, with D perhaps TRBD2 (5 bases). The V end lost 0 bases, the J end lost 8 bases, and 11 bases lay between the germline ends. CDR1 and CDR2 (germline): MNHEY, SMNVEV (reference sequence). This CDR3 comprises 14 residues. Here the CDR3 DNA reads TGTGCCAGCAGTTTATCTACTAGTATGCATGAGCAGTTCTTC. It codes for CASSLSTSMHEQFF.

The chain recombines TRBV19 with TRBJ1-5, with 8 bases fitting TRBD1. This CDR3 contains 15 residues. J lost 3 bases, V lost 4 bases, and 5 bases had no gene match. Looked up from germline, CDR1 is LNHDA and CDR2 is SQIVND (reference sequence). CDR3 in amino acids: CASSTGQGDNQPQHF. The CDR3 nucleotides are TGTGCCAGTAGTACCGGACAGGGCGACAATCAGCCCCAGCATTTT.

Only one count was recorded for this clone. The chain combines TRBV28 with TRBJ1-5; D not resolved. The CDR3 has 14 amino acids. The V and J ends lost 6 bases and 2 bases respectively, with 11 bases between them. Germline V gene sequence: CDR1 MDHEN, CDR2 SYDVKM. The DNA of the CDR3 is TGTGCCAGCAGCCTGGGGTTAGGCAATCAGCCCCAGCATTTT. It translates to CASSLGLGNQPQHF.

The chain couples TRBV12-5 to TRBJ1-1; D unresolved. The CDR3 length is 13 residues. The germline V gene has CDR1 LGHNT and CDR2 FRNRAP. The V and J ends lost 6 bases and 1 base respectively, with 9 bases between them. The CDR3: CASGPAANTEAFF. The CDR3 DNA reads as TGTGCTAGTGGCCCCGCAGCGAACACTGAAGCTTTCTTT.

In this sample, this clone turned up once. This chain joins TRBV6-5 and TRBJ2-7, with D uncertain. Trimming shortened V by 2 bases and J by 6 bases, and 5 bases separated the two germline ends. The germline CDR1 and CDR2 sequences are MNHEY and SVGAGI. The CDR3 is 11 amino acids. CDR3 sequence reads: CASSYEGEQYF. As DNA, the CDR3 is TGTGCCAGCAGTTACGAAGGCGAGCAGTACTTC.

A single count supports this clone. The chain employs TRBV9 and TRBJ2-1, with D tentatively TRBD2 (5 bases). The CDR3 is made up of 12 amino acids. CDR1 is SGDLS and CDR2 is YYNGEE in the germline V gene. V was trimmed by 2 bases and J by 10 bases, leaving 10 bases between them. The CDR3 sequence is CASSVGDVEQFF. DNA for the CDR3: TGTGCCAGCAGCGTGGGAGACGTGGAGCAGTTCTTC.

This clone was seen only a few times. The rearrangement links TRBV29-1 to TRBJ1-2, with unresolved D. Deletions cut 5 bases from V and 3 bases from J, with 13 bases between. From germline, CDR1 is SQVTM and CDR2 ANQGSEA. The CDR3 extends over 13 amino acids. The CDR3 DNA reads as TGCAGCGTTATGTACGTTAAGGACTATGGCTACACCTTC. Amino acid sequence: CSVMYVKDYGYTF.

The rearrangement links TRBV4-3 to TRBJ1-2, with a possible D match to TRBD1 (5 bases). The CDR3 totals 16 residues. The germline V gene encodes CDR1 LGHNA and CDR2 YSLEER. V gave up 7 bases and J gave up 5 bases, with 23 bases separating them. CDR3 residues: CASTPDRRVSRYGYTF. The CDR3 DNA sequence: TGCGCCAGCACACCCGACCGCAGGGTATCTCGGTATGGCTACACCTTC.

The CDR3 here is CASSFGVPDTQYF. The DNA for the CDR3 is TGTGCCAGCAGTTTCGGGGTGCCAGATACGCAGTATTTT. The chain has TRBV27 and TRBJ2-3; D is possibly TRBD2 (5 bases). CDR3 size: 13 residues. The germline CDR1 and CDR2 sequences are MNHEY and SMNVEV (reference sequence). V lost 3 bases and J lost 4, with 8 bases in between.

DNA for the CDR3: TGTGCCAGCAGCTTAGTCGGTGTGCGGAACAATGAGCAGTTCTTC. Amino acid sequence: CASSLVGVRNNEQFF. V usage is TRBV11-2 and J usage is TRBJ2-1, with D unclear. CDR1 SGHAT and CDR2 FQNNGV come from the germline V gene. Between the trimmed V and J ends, which lost 1 base and 5 bases, there was a span of 12 bases. CDR3 length: 15 amino acids.

This clone occurred once. The gene calls are TRBV28 and TRBJ2-5; perhaps TRBD1 as D (7 bases). V lost 3 bases and J lost 9, with 32 bases in between. Germline CDR1 reads MDHEN; CDR2 reads SYDVKM. The CDR3 is made up of 19 amino acids. The CDR3 region is CASSFPPASIGYQGEAQYF. The CDR3 region has the DNA TGTGCCAGCAGTTTCCCGCCCGCCTCGATAGGGTACCAGGGGGAGGCCCAGTACTTC.

As concerns this clone: Other DNA sequences in the sample encode the same CDR3. The J gene is TRBJ1-5, the V gene TRBV7-9; 9 bases fit TRBD1. V trimming: 3 bases; J trimming: 4 bases; junction bases outside the gene matches: 1. CDR1 is SEHNR and CDR2 is FQNEAQ in the germline V gene (reference sequence). CDR3 length: 14 amino acids. CDR3 DNA sequence: TGTGCCAGCAGCTTGGGGACAGGGAATCAGCCCCAGCATTTT. As protein: CASSLGTGNQPQHF.